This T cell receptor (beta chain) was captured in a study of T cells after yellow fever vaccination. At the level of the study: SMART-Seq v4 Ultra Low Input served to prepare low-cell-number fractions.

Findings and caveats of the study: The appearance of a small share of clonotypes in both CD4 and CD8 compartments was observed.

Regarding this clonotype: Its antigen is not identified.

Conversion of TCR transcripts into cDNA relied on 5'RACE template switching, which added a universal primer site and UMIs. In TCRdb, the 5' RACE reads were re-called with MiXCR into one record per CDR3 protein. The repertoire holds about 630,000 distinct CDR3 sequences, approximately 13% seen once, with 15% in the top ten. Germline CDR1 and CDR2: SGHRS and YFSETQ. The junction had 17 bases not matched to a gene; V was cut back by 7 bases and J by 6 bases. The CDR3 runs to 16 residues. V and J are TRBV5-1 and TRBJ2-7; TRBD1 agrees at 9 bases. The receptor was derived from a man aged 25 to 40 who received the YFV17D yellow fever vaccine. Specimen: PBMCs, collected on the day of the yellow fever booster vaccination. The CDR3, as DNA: TGCGCCAGCTACCCAAGACCGGGACAGGGTTCGCTCGAGCAGTACTTC. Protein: CASYPRPGQGSLEQYF.